These 9 T cell receptor beta chains share one sample of origin, sequenced in a study of blood T cells in healthy people across ages. Next came a second PCR, run for about 7 to 12 cycles, which used a sample-barcoded 5' primer along with a J-beta primer mix. TCRdb recomputed calls from the 5' RACE reads with MiXCR, one row per CDR3 protein. The data contain approximately 2,000,000 distinct CDR3 sequences, about 39% of them seen just once; the ten biggest clones take up about 23%. Sample: blood. The receptors shown here come from a human donor in good health.

The V call is TRBV3-1, the J call TRBJ1-2; D uncertain. The CDR3 sequence is 12 residues long. The germline V gene encodes CDR1 LGHDT and CDR2 YNNKEL (reference sequence). The V end lost 0 bases, the J end lost 10 bases, and 9 bases lay between the germline ends. The CDR3 DNA is TGTGCCAGCAGCCAAGATCACAGCCACTACACCTTC. This gives the protein CASSQDHSHYTF.

There are a few counts of this clonotype. The chain is built from TRBV10-3 and TRBJ2-1, with 10 bases that match TRBD1. This CDR3 comprises 17 residues. J lost 1 base, V lost 6 bases, and 9 bases had no gene match. Germline V lookup: CDR1 ENHRY, CDR2 SYGVKD. The CDR3 spells CAISLTGTGASYNEQFF. CDR3 nucleotide sequence: TGTGCCATCAGCCTCACCGGGACAGGGGCTTCCTACAATGAGCAGTTCTTC.

This clonotype was seen more than once but under ten times. The rearrangement joins TRBV5-1 to TRBJ2-3; D possibly uses TRBD1 or TRBD2 (5 bases each). The CDR3 spans 15 residues. V shed 0 bases and J shed 4 bases, with 12 bases lying between them. Germline CDR1 SGHRS, CDR2 YFSETQ. CDR3 DNA: TGCGCCAGCAGCTTGGTTCAGGGAGAGGCAGATACGCAGTATTTT. Residues: CASSLVQGEADTQYF.

This clonotype was recorded only once. This chain links TRBV4-3 with TRBJ1-4; D uncertain. Germline CDR1 LGHNA, CDR2 YSLEER. This CDR3 region has 15 residues. Trimming pared 1 base from V and 5 bases from J, leaving 11 bases between. As DNA, the CDR3 is TGCGCCAGCAGCCAAGTCAGCAGACTAAATGAAAAACTGTTTTTT. Protein sequence: CASSQVSRLNEKLFF.

The J gene is TRBJ1-1, the V gene TRBV7-7; D call uncertain. This CDR3 region has 13 residues. V lost 1 base and J lost 3, with 6 bases in between. Germline V gene data show CDR1 as SSHAT and CDR2 as FNYEAQ (reference sequence). CDR3 protein: CASSLDSHTEAFF. Written as DNA, the CDR3 is TGTGCCAGCAGCTTAGATTCCCACACTGAAGCTTTCTTT.

This rearrangement joins TRBV7-8 to TRBJ1-2; D call uncertain. V was trimmed by 1 base and J by 6 bases, leaving 9 bases between them. Germline V CDR1 and CDR2: SGHVS, FQNEAQ. The CDR3 totals 13 residues. CDR3 in DNA: TGTGCCAGCAGCTTAGAACAGATTAATGGCTACACCTTC. It is translated as CASSLEQINGYTF.

The genes are TRBV12-3 or TRBV12-4 and TRBJ2-1; the match to TRBD2 covers 9 bases. The CDR3 totals 15 residues. Losses at the gene ends were 6 bases for V and 6 bases for J; bases not matched to a gene: 9. The CDR3 sequence is CASRKSGGPLNEQFF. CDR3 DNA: TGTGCCAGCAGGAAAAGCGGGGGGCCTCTCAATGAGCAGTTCTTC.

This clonotype was picked up a small number of times. The rearrangement uses TRBV2 and TRBJ1-1; no reliable D call. Germline V CDR1 and CDR2: SNHLY, FYNNEI. The V end was cut by 3 bases, the J end by 4 bases, with 9 bases between. This CDR3 contains 13 residues. The CDR3: CASSDFRGTEAFF. The CDR3 bases are TGTGCCAGCAGTGATTTTCGGGGCACTGAAGCTTTCTTT.

The chain combines TRBV10-3 with TRBJ1-2, with a weak D call TRBD1 (6 bases). The CDR3 is 17 amino acids. With 2 bases removed from V and 7 bases from J, the gap between germline ends came to 23 bases. Germline V gene lookup returns CDR1 ENHRY and CDR2 SYGVKD. This CDR3 reads CAISETAAGAGSGGYTF. The CDR3 DNA reads as TGTGCCATCAGTGAGACGGCGGCAGGGGCAGGTTCTGGTGGCTACACCTTC.